The next 27 T cell receptor beta chains were all read from a single sample in a study of T cell responses to AZD1222 COVID-19 vaccine. The protocol was immunoSEQ multiplex PCR, while the TCRdb copy is restricted to in-frame clones and leaves out a portion. The data hold 86,000 or so clones, with about 86% observed a single time. The material was peripheral blood, obtained 28 days after the second AZD1222 dose. Receptor source: an adult who received the AZD1222 COVID-19 vaccine.

This clone was detected a few times. The V call is TRBV30, the J call TRBJ1-2, with D unresolved. Per the germline V gene, CDR1 is GTSNPN and CDR2 is SVGIG (reference sequence). V lost 3 bases and J 10 bases, leaving 9 bases between the germline ends. The CDR3 contains 10 residues. In DNA, the CDR3 is TGTGCCTGGAGGCCGGTTGTCTACACCTTC. Translated: CAWRPVVYTF.

J is TRBJ1-5 and V is TRBV28, with unresolved D. The V gene lost 1 base and the J gene lost 0 bases, with 10 bases spanning the gap. The CDR3 spans 16 residues. Looked up from germline, CDR1 is MDHEN and CDR2 is SYDVKM. This chain's CDR3 is CASSLYPAVSNQPQHF. The CDR3 region has the DNA TGTGCCAGCAGTTTATACCCGGCGGTTAGCAATCAGCCCCAGCATTTT.

V and J are TRBV28 and TRBJ1-3, with no clear D. CDR1 and CDR2 from the germline V gene are MDHEN and SYDVKM. Trimming removed 2 bases at V and 4 bases at J, with 9 bases between. The CDR3 totals 14 residues. CDR3 DNA sequence: TGTGCCAGCAGTTTACAGGTATCCGGAAACACCATATATTTT. Its protein product is CASSLQVSGNTIYF.

This chain uses TRBV3-1 (or the pseudogene TRBV3-2) with TRBJ1-2; D not resolved. Trimming stripped 4 bases from V and 0 bases from J, with 6 bases between. The CDR3 totals 13 residues. CDR1 is LGHDT, CDR2 YNNKEL, per germline (reference sequence). CDR3 sequence (DNA): TGTGCCAGCAGCCCGTCCACTAACTATGGCTACACCTTC. It translates to CASSPSTNYGYTF.

This chain uses TRBV7-3 with TRBJ2-2; 11 positions match TRBD1. The CDR3 extends over 18 amino acids. V lost 3 bases, J lost 4 bases, and 10 bases stayed unmatched. Germline V gives CDR1 SGHTA, CDR2 FQGTGA. CDR3 protein: CASSLGQGGPHLTGELFF. The CDR3 DNA is TGTGCCAGCAGCTTGGGACAGGGGGGTCCACACCTCACCGGGGAGCTGTTTTTT.

This chain uses TRBV6-4 with TRBJ2-7; 7 nucleotides align to TRBD1. The CDR3 has 21 residues. V dropped 2 bases and J dropped 3; count of bases not matched to a gene: 25. Germline-derived CDR1 and CDR2 are MRHNA and SNTAGT. Written as DNA, the CDR3 is TGTGCCAGCAGTGACCGACTACGAGGGCAAGCCACAGGGGCGATGGGCTACGAGCAGTACTTC. Amino acids: CASSDRLRGQATGAMGYEQYF.

The chain carries TRBV2 and TRBJ2-1; D may match TRBD1 or TRBD2 (6 bases each). Germline values: CDR1 SNHLY, CDR2 FYNNEI. V dropped 7 bases and J dropped 10 bases, with 20 bases sitting between them. The CDR3 covers 14 residues. As DNA, the CDR3 is TGTGCCAGCAACCCGACAGGAGGGGTCGGCGAGCAGTTCTTC. It yields the protein CASNPTGGVGEQFF.

This chain uses TRBV5-1 with TRBJ1-4; a weak D match, TRBD1 (5 bases). CDR3 length: 15 residues. The V end was cut by 4 bases, the J end by 4 bases, with 14 bases between. The germline V gene has CDR1 SGHRS and CDR2 YFSETQ. The CDR3 coding sequence is TGCGCCAGCAGCCAGGGTCCGGGGATTAATGAAAAACTGTTTTTT. It codes for CASSQGPGINEKLFF.

The CDR3, as DNA: TGTGCCAGCAGTCCCCCCATCACAGATACGCAGTATTTT. Protein: CASSPPITDTQYF. This chain links TRBV12-3 or TRBV12-4 with TRBJ2-3; D not certain. The CDR3 sequence is 13 residues long. Deletions cut 5 bases from V and 2 bases from J, with 8 bases between.

The chain combines TRBV3-1 (or the pseudogene TRBV3-2) with TRBJ2-3; D ambiguous. Looked up from germline, CDR1 is LGHDT and CDR2 is YNNKEL (reference sequence). Between the trimmed V and J ends, which lost 0 bases and 4 bases, there was a span of 11 bases. The CDR3 contains 15 residues. The chain's CDR3 is CASSQDALYADTQYF. The CDR3 bases are TGTGCCAGCAGCCAAGATGCTTTGTATGCAGATACGCAGTATTTT.

The chain has TRBV6-5 and TRBJ2-5; D uncertain. Per germline, CDR1 MNHEY and CDR2 SVGAGI. The CDR3 covers 13 residues. V lost 0 bases and J lost 9, with 11 bases in between. CDR3 protein: CASSYSSRTAQYF. The DNA for the CDR3 is TGTGCCAGCAGTTACTCGAGCCGTACGGCCCAGTACTTC.

The rearrangement links TRBV7-9 to TRBJ2-7; TRBD2 is a possible D gene (5 bases). CDR3 length: 12 amino acids. Trimming cost V 5 bases and J 5 bases, with 10 bases left between them. Looked up from germline, CDR1 is SEHNR and CDR2 is FQNEAQ (reference sequence). This CDR3 is CASSPGIHEQYF. The CDR3 region has the DNA TGTGCCAGCAGCCCGGGGATACACGAGCAGTACTTC.

The chain uses TRBV7-3 and TRBJ2-2; perhaps TRBD1 as D (6 bases). Trimming pared 4 bases from V and 6 bases from J, leaving 12 bases between. There are 14 residues in the CDR3. Germline CDR1 SGHTA, CDR2 FQGTGA. This chain's CDR3 is CASSSQGIPGELFF. As DNA, the CDR3 is TGTGCCAGCAGCTCACAGGGTATTCCCGGGGAGCTGTTTTTT.

The V and J genes are TRBV5-1 and TRBJ1-4; 10 positions agree with TRBD1. The length of the CDR3 is 16 residues. With 4 bases clipped from V and 0 bases from J, the junction kept 3 bases outside the gene matches. Germline V gene lookup returns CDR1 SGHRS and CDR2 YFSETQ. The CDR3 nucleotides are TGCGCCAGCAGCGGACAGGGGGTTGCAACTAATGAAAAACTGTTTTTT. This encodes CASSGQGVATNEKLFF.

The chain uses TRBV15 and TRBJ1-5; TRBD1 matches at 7 bases. V trimming: 5 bases; J trimming: 8 bases; junction bases outside the gene matches: 12. The CDR3 has 15 residues. CDR1 LNHNV and CDR2 YYDKDF come from the germline V gene (reference sequence). The chain's CDR3 is CATSLRIEGAEPQHF. For the CDR3, the DNA is TGTGCCACCAGCTTACGAATAGAGGGGGCGGAGCCCCAGCATTTT.

V gene TRBV5-1 combines with J gene TRBJ1-1, with D possibly TRBD1 on 5 matching bases. V dropped 0 bases and J dropped 6 bases, with 9 bases sitting between them. Per germline, CDR1 SGHRS and CDR2 YFSETQ. The CDR3 runs to 13 residues. The CDR3 is CASSLVGGAEAFF. The DNA of the CDR3 is TGCGCCAGCAGCTTGGTAGGAGGGGCTGAAGCTTTCTTT.

This rearrangement joins TRBV7-3 to TRBJ2-5; the match to TRBD2 covers 7 bases. J was trimmed by 4 bases and V by 2 bases; bases with no gene match: 4. CDR1 and CDR2 (germline): SGHTA, FQGTGA. CDR3 length: 14 residues. CDR3 sequence reads: CASSLAGAGETQYF. The CDR3 nucleotides are TGTGCCAGCAGCTTAGCGGGAGCAGGAGAGACCCAGTACTTC.

The V gene is TRBV27, the J gene TRBJ2-2, with 11 bases identical to TRBD2. Germline assignment: CDR1 MNHEY and CDR2 SMNVEV (reference sequence). V was clipped by 2 bases and J by 7 bases; unmatched bases: 3. This CDR3 is 15 amino acids long. Here the CDR3 DNA reads TGTGCCAGCAGTTTAGCCCTAGCGGGAGGCGGGGAGCTGTTTTTT. Translating it yields CASSLALAGGGELFF.

The chain couples TRBV6-5 to TRBJ2-7; D is perhaps TRBD1 (7 bases). Germline V CDR1 and CDR2: MNHEY, SVGAGI. The CDR3 covers 13 residues. CDR3 sequence: CAEEGALVDEQYF. CDR3 coding DNA: TGTGCGGAGGAGGGGGCGTTAGTAGACGAGCAGTACTTC.

This chain joins TRBV5-1 and TRBJ2-5, with D possibly TRBD2 on 6 matching bases. CDR1 is SGHRS and CDR2 is YFSETQ in the germline V gene. CDR3 length: 14 amino acids. V lost 3 bases and J 9 bases, leaving 18 bases between the germline ends. CDR3 bases: TGCGCCAGCAGCTCCTTTTCTGGATGGGAGGCCCAGTACTTC. This codes for CASSSFSGWEAQYF.

V usage is TRBV6-5 and J usage is TRBJ1-1; TRBD1 aligns across 10 bases. In germline, CDR1 is MNHEY, CDR2 SVGAGI. J was trimmed by 4 bases and V by 4 bases; bases with no gene match: 9. This CDR3 comprises 16 residues. The CDR3 DNA reads as TGTGCCAGCAGTTCCGGGACAGGGGTTGAACCCACTGAAGCTTTCTTT. It encodes CASSSGTGVEPTEAFF.

V gene TRBV6-1 combines with J gene TRBJ1-5, with unresolved D. V was shortened by 3 bases and J by 4 bases, with 16 bases between the two germline ends. Germline CDR1 is MNHNS and CDR2 is SASEGT. CDR3 length: 16 residues. CDR3 residues: CASSEFDAATNQPQHF. The CDR3 DNA follows: TGTGCCAGCAGTGAGTTCGACGCAGCGACAAATCAGCCCCAGCATTTT.

This chain joins TRBV20-1 and TRBJ2-4, with 12 bases matching TRBD2. V was pared by 3 bases and J by 12 bases, with 9 bases of the junction left unmatched. CDR1 and CDR2 (germline): DFQATT, SNEGSKA (reference sequence). This CDR3 region has 14 residues. The CDR3 loop reads CSASRLAGEANQYF. CDR3 bases: TGCAGTGCTAGTCGACTAGCGGGGGAGGCCAATCAGTACTTC.

This sequence joins TRBV2 and TRBJ1-1; 9 nucleotides match TRBD1. Germline loops: CDR1 SNHLY, CDR2 FYNNEI. CDR3 length equals 13 residues. Losses at the gene ends were 4 bases for V and 10 bases for J; bases not matched to a gene: 7. The CDR3 spells CASSGGTGLRAFF. The CDR3 nucleotides read TGTGCCAGCAGTGGCGGGACAGGGCTCCGAGCTTTCTTT.

V and J are TRBV10-3 and TRBJ1-5; D possibly corresponds to TRBD1 (6 bases). Germline loops: CDR1 ENHRY, CDR2 SYGVKD. V was cut by 10 bases and J by 0 bases, with 13 bases left in between. The CDR3 contains 14 residues. Here the CDR3 reads CATHPGASNQPQHF. CDR3 nucleotides: TGTGCCACTCACCCGGGGGCTAGCAATCAGCCCCAGCATTTT.

The chain employs TRBV18 and TRBJ2-1, with 8 positions matching TRBD2. Germline CDR1 reads KGHSH; CDR2 reads LQKENI. This CDR3 spans 16 amino acids. With V trimmed by 6 bases and J by 9 bases, 16 bases remained unmatched. In nucleotides, the CDR3 is TGTGCCAGCTCGCCGCGGGGGGCCGCCTTCGTACTTGAGCAGTTCTTC. It codes for CASSPRGAAFVLEQFF. Together with reference TRBV18 and TRBJ2-1, the CDR3 gives the full variable domain: NAGVMQNPRHLVRRRGQEARLRCSPMKGHSHVYWYRQLPEEGLKFMVYLQKENIIDESGMPKERFSAEFPKEGPSILRIQQVVRGDSAAYFCASSPRGAAFVLEQFFGPGTRLTVL.

The genes are TRBV7-8 and TRBJ2-3; D gene uncertain. Germline V gene sequence: CDR1 SGHVS, CDR2 FQNEAQ. The CDR3 runs to 11 residues. V lost 5 bases, J lost 4 bases, and 4 bases lay in between. CDR3 in amino acids: CASSSPDTQYF. CDR3 DNA: TGTGCCAGCAGCAGTCCAGATACGCAGTATTTT.